This TCR beta chain was identified during a study of blood T cell repertoires in COVID-19. In the original analysis: For nucleated cells, counts were estimated from reference gene primer amplification. Measured with immunoSEQ multiplex PCR; TCRdb has only the in-frame clones, and not every one. The V and J calls and clone size were taken over from that table, and D and trimming were inferred from the DNA. The data hold 86,000 or so clones, with more than 90% observed a single time. Sequences were obtained from peripheral blood. The clonotype was recovered from a human donor with active COVID-19. The donor label of this sample is uncertain.

The CDR3 region is CASSETGTGKLLSYEQYF. Here the CDR3 DNA reads TGTGCCAGCAGCGAAACCGGGACAGGGAAACTTCTATCCTACGAGCAGTACTTC. The J gene is TRBJ2-7, the V gene TRBV28; 9 nucleotides line up with TRBD1. Looked up from germline, CDR1 is MDHEN and CDR2 is SYDVKM. The V segment lost 6 bases and the J segment 1 base; nucleotides outside the gene matches: 16. CDR3 length: 18 amino acids. Combining the CDR3 with reference TRBV28 and TRBJ2-7 gives the whole variable domain DVKVTQSSRYLVKRTGEKVFLECVQDMDHENMFWYRQDPGLGLRLIYFSYDVKMKEKGDIPEGYSVSREKKERFSLILESASTNQTSMYLCASSETGTGKLLSYEQYFGPGTRLTVT.